This T cell receptor beta chain is drawn from a study of shared clonotypes between healthy human individuals. The overall study: CD4 naive cells filled three plates per donor, CD4 memory three, CD8 naive two and CD8 memory one.

Investigators divided CD4+ cells into CD45RA+ naive and CD45RA-negative memory subsets. An even split of each subset's genomic DNA across several immunoSEQ plates was performed. Original processing methods: Filtering of immunoSEQ junctional sequences could not match full-length read filtering. Here immunoSEQ multiplex PCR was the method, and the copy in TCRdb shows in-frame clones only, minus some. The V and J calls and clone size come from that table; D and trimming were worked out from the DNA. The sample lists approximately 2,300,000 clones, 85% to 95% occurring once. The germline V gene has CDR1 PRHDT and CDR2 FYEKMQ (reference sequence). This CDR3 region has 12 residues. Trimming removed 6 bases at V and 17 bases at J, with 17 bases between.

The source material was naive CD4+ T cells from PBMCs. The subset here: CD45RA+ positively selected. The TCR was taken from a man in his late teens or twenties in good health. Some clones in this sample may be carry-over from other donors' samples. The chain links TRBV13 to TRBJ1-6; maybe TRBD1 (5 bases). The CDR3 here is CASSLRGGIVHF. CDR3 nucleotide sequence: TGTGCCAGCAGTCTTAGGGGAGGGATCGTCCACTTT.